This T cell receptor (beta chain) was captured in a study of T cell repertoires in cytomegalovirus infection. Whole-study context: Through public TCR beta signatures, both CMV infection and matching HLA type were indicated.

Germline V lookup: CDR1 SGHTA, CDR2 FQGTGA. Trimming took off 5 bases at V and 0 bases at J, with 8 bases between the two ends. The CDR3 loop spans 14 amino acids. TCRdb re-called the reads through MiXCR, storing one row per CDR3 protein. Among around 170,000 distinct CDR3 sequences listed, 15% to 20% were seen once. The sequence was collected from a human donor in good health (CMV status not recorded). Some clones in this sample may be carry-over from other donors' samples. V is TRBV7-3 and J is TRBJ2-1; no reliable D call. The sequenced sample was CD8+ T cells from PBMCs. CDR3 in amino acids: CASSALGSYNEQFF. In DNA form, the CDR3 reads TGTGCCAGCAGCGCACTCGGCTCCTACAATGAGCAGTTCTTC.